This T cell receptor (beta chain) was identified in a study of blood T cell repertoires in COVID-19. Background on the study: In each case, the material was cDNA or gDNA derived from T cells, B-cell-depleted T cells, or PBMCs.

The CDR3 runs 14 residues. The V and J ends lost 9 bases and 1 base, in that order; junction bases with no gene match: 3. Germline CDR1 LNHDA, CDR2 SQIVND (reference sequence). TCRdb's table, derived via immunoSEQ multiplex PCR, lists solely in-frame clones and lacks some. The sample lists around 450,000 clones; around 90% were seen once. Recruits, aged 18 to 89 years, lived in about two dozen US areas. This chain connects TRBV19 to TRBJ1-4; 9 bases map to TRBD1. Source material: PBMCs or T cells enriched from blood (not recorded which). This clonotype originated in a man aged 18-30 years who had recovered from COVID-19. CDR3 residues: CASGTGKTNEKLFF. CDR3 sequence (DNA): TGTGCCAGCGGGACAGGGAAAACTAATGAAAAACTGTTTTTT.